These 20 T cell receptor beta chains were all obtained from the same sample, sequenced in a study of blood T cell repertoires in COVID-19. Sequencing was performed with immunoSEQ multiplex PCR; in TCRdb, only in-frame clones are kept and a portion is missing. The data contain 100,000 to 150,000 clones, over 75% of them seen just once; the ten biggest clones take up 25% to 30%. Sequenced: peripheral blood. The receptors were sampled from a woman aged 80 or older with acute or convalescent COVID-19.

The CDR3 coding sequence is TGTGCCAGCAGCCGAGTCCGGGGGTCCTATGGCTACACCTTC. It is translated as CASSRVRGSYGYTF. The chain employs TRBV7-3 and TRBJ1-2; weak D call: TRBD1 (5 bases). CDR1 is SGHTA, CDR2 FQGTGA, per germline. CDR3 size: 14 residues. V lost 5 bases and J lost 4, with 14 bases in between.

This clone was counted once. The CDR3 DNA follows: TGTGCCAGCAGCCAGGGGCTTCTAAGCTCCTACGAGCAGTACTTC. This encodes CASSQGLLSSYEQYF. The chain has TRBV4-2 and TRBJ2-7; maybe TRBD1 (5 bases). The CDR3 has 15 amino acids. Trimming stripped 3 bases from V and 0 bases from J, with 12 bases between. Germline CDR1 and CDR2: LGHNA and YNFKEQ.

The CDR3 nucleotides read TGTGCCATCAGTGACAGGGTGAACACTGAAGCTTTCTTT. It translates to CAISDRVNTEAFF. The J gene is TRBJ1-1, the V gene TRBV10-3; a possible D gene is TRBD1 (5 bases). V was pared by 3 bases and J by 0 bases, with 5 bases between. Germline V gives CDR1 ENHRY, CDR2 SYGVKD. This CDR3 region has 13 residues.

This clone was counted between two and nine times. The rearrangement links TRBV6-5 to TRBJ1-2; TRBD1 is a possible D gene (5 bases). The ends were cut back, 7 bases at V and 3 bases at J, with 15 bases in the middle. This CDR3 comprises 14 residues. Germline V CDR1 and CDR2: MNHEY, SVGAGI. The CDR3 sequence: CASMRRGGDYGYTF. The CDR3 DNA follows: TGTGCCAGCATGAGGAGGGGCGGGGACTATGGCTACACCTTC.

The CDR3 sequence: CASSPGTSGGSRYEQYF. CDR3 DNA sequence: TGCGCCAGCAGCCCGGGGACTAGCGGGGGGTCGAGGTACGAGCAGTACTTC. The chain is built from TRBV5-1 and TRBJ2-7; the match to TRBD2 covers 15 bases. Looked up from germline, CDR1 is SGHRS and CDR2 is YFSETQ. This CDR3 comprises 17 residues. V trimming: 4 bases; J trimming: 4 bases; junction bases outside the gene matches: 9.

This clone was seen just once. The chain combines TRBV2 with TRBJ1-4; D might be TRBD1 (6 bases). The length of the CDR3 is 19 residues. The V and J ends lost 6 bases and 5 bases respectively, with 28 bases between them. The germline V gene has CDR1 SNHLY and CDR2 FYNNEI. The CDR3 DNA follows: TGTGCCAGCAGCCGACACAGGGTCCGCCTTCGGGACCGAAATGAAAAACTGTTTTTT. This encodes CASSRHRVRLRDRNEKLFF. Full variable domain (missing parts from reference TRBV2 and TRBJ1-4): EPEVTQTPSHQVTQMGQEVILRCVPISNHLYFYWYRQILGQKVEFLVSFYNNEISEKSEIFDDQFSVERPDGSNFTLKIRSTKLEDSAMYFCASSRHRVRLRDRNEKLFFGSGTQLSVL.

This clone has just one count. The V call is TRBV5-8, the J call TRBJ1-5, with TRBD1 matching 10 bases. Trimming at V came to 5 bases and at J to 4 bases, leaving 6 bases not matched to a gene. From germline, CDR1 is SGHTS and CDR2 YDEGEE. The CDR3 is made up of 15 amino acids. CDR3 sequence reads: CASRLGGQGNQPQHF. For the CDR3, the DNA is TGTGCCAGCAGGCTGGGGGGACAGGGGAATCAGCCCCAGCATTTT.

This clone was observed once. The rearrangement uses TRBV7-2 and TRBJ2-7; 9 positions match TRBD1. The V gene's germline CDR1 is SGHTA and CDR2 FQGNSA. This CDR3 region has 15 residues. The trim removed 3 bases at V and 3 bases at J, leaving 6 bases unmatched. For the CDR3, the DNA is TGTGCCAGCAGCTTCCGGGACAGGGATTTCTACGAGCAGTACTTC. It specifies CASSFRDRDFYEQYF.

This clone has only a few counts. The CDR3 DNA follows: TGTGCCAGCAGTTACTCGACAGGGGGCGGCTACACCTTC. It yields the protein CASSYSTGGGYTF. This chain connects TRBV6-2 or TRBV6-3 to TRBJ1-2; 10 bases agree with TRBD1. Germline V gene lookup returns CDR1 MNHEY and CDR2 SVGEGT. The V segment lost 0 bases and the J segment 8 bases; nucleotides outside the gene matches: 0. CDR3 length: 13 amino acids.

CDR3: CASSPYAGGRREQYV. CDR3 nucleotides: TGTGCCAGCAGCCCCTATGCGGGGGGGCGGCGCGAGCAGTACGTC. The J gene is TRBJ2-7, the V gene TRBV28; the match to TRBD2 covers 9 bases. The CDR3 runs 15 residues. With 6 bases clipped from V and 6 bases from J, the junction kept 12 bases outside the gene matches. CDR1 is MDHEN and CDR2 is SYDVKM in the germline V gene.

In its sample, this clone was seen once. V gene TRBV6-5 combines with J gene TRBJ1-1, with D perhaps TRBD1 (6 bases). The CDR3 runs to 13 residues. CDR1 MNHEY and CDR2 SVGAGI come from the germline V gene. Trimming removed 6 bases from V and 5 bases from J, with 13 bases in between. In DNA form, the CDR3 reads TGTGCCAGCAGACTAACAGGGAAGACTGAAGCTTTCTTT. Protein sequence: CASRLTGKTEAFF.

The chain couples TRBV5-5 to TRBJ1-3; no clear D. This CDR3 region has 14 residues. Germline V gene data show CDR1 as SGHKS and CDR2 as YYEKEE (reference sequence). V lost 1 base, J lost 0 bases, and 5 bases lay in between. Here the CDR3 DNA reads TGTGCCAGCAGCTTGACAGTCTCTGGAAACACCATATATTTT. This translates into CASSLTVSGNTIYF.

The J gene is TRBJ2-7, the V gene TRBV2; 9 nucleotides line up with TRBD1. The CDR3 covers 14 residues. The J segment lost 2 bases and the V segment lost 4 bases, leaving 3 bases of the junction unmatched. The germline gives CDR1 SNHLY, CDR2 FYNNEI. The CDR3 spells CASSGGTGPYEQYV. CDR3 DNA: TGTGCCAGCAGTGGGGGGACAGGGCCCTACGAGCAGTACGTC.

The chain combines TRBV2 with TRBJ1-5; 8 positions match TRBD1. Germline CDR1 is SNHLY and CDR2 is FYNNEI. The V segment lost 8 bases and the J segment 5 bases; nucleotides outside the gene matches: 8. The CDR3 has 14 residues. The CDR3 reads CASSTGDADQPQHF. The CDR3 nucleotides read TGTGCCAGCTCGACAGGGGACGCGGATCAGCCCCAGCATTTT.

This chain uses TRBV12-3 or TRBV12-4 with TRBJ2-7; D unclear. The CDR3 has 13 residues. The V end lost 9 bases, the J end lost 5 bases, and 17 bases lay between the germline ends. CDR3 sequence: CASSLYVRDEQYF. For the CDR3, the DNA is TGTGCCAGTTCCTTATACGTACGGGACGAGCAGTACTTC.

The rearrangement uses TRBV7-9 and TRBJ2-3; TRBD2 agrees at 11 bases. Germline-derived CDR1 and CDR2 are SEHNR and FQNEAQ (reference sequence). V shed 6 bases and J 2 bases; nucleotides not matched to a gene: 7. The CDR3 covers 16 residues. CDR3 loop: CASRAGTSGFTDTQYF. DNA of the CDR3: TGTGCCAGCAGAGCCGGGACTAGCGGTTTCACAGATACGCAGTATTTT.

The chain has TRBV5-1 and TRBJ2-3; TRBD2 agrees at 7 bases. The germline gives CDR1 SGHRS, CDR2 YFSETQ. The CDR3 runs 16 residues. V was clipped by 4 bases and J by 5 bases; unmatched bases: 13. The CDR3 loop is CASSPGLPSGIDTQYF. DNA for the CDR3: TGCGCCAGCAGCCCGGGACTACCCTCAGGTATAGATACGCAGTATTTT.

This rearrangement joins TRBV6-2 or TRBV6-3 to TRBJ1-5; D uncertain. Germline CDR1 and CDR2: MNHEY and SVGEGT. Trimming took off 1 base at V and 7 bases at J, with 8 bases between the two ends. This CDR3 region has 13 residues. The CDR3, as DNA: TGTGCCAGCAGTTACTTCCCGGGGCAGCCCCAGCATTTT. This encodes CASSYFPGQPQHF.

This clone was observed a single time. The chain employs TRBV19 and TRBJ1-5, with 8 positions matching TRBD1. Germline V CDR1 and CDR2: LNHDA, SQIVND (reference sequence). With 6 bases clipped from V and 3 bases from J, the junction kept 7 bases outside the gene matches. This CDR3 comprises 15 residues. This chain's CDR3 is CASRLDRANNQPQHF. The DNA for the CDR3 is TGTGCCAGTAGGCTGGACAGGGCGAACAATCAGCCCCAGCATTTT.

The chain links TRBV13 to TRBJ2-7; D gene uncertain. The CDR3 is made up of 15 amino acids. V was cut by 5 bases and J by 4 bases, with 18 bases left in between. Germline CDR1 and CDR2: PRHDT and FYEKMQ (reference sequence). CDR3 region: CASSRSGLRPYEQYV. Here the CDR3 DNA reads TGTGCCAGCAGCCGAAGTGGTTTGAGGCCATACGAGCAGTACGTC.